The 32 T cell receptor beta chains listed next were all sequenced from one sample in a study of cytomegalovirus exposure and HLA in healthy donors. Primers: 60 Vbeta forward and 13 Jbeta reverse. Libraries were prepared by immunoSEQ multiplex PCR; TCRdb keeps only in-frame clonotypes and omits some of them. The sample has about 140,000 clones, 73% seen once. The sequencing sample was made of PBMCs. All receptors derive from a human donor in good health.

A note on this clone: At one end, the junction sequence differs from germline, possibly due to a read error. This chain links TRBV29-1 with TRBJ1-2; D might be TRBD1 (5 bases). Germline loops: CDR1 SQVTM, CDR2 ANQGSEA. CDR3 length equals 11 residues. The CDR3 bases are TGCAGCGTTGACCTGACAGATGGCTACCCCTTC. Protein product: CSVDLTDGYPF.

This chain connects TRBV5-6 to TRBJ2-5, with TRBD2 matching 7 bases. Germline V CDR1 and CDR2: SGHDT, YYEEEE. The V segment lost 6 bases and the J segment 5 bases; nucleotides outside the gene matches: 4. This CDR3 has 12 residues. The CDR3 DNA is TGTGCCAGCAAGCGGGGTGTGGAGACCCAGTACTTC. As protein: CASKRGVETQYF.

The chain recombines TRBV4-1 with TRBJ1-1, with D perhaps TRBD1 (5 bases). Trimming cost V 4 bases and J 4 bases, with 16 bases left between them. CDR3 size: 15 residues. Germline V gene lookup returns CDR1 MGHRA and CDR2 YSYEKL. As DNA, the CDR3 is TGCGCCAGCAGCCCTCGGGGAGGGGAGGTCACTGAAGCTTTCTTT. Amino acids: CASSPRGGEVTEAFF.

In regard to this clone: The CDR3 does not close with the conserved phenylalanine or tryptophan, likely indicating a read error. The rearrangement joins TRBV5-5 to TRBJ1-2; D unclear. V was clipped by 4 bases and J by 4 bases, with 11 bases between them. The CDR3 spans 13 residues. Germline V gives CDR1 SGHKS, CDR2 YYEKEE (reference sequence). Written as DNA, the CDR3 is TGTGCCAGCAGCACCTCGGAGGGCTATGGCTACACCCTC. Translation gives CASSTSEGYGYTL.

This clone has more than one count but fewer than ten. The genes are TRBV7-3 and TRBJ2-1; D unresolved. The CDR3 spans 14 residues. Germline values: CDR1 SGHTA, CDR2 FQGTGA. V gave up 1 base and J gave up 9 bases, with 13 bases separating them. CDR3 nucleotide sequence: TGTGCCAGCAGCTTAATTAGTACTTCCATTGAGCAGTTCTTC. Translated, it gives CASSLISTSIEQFF. Drawing the rest from reference TRBV7-3 and TRBJ2-1, the complete variable domain is GAGVSQTPSNKVTEKGKYVELRCDPISGHTALYWYRQSLGQGPEFLIYFQGTGAADDSGLPNDRFFAVRPEGSVSTLKIQRTERGDSAVYLCASSLISTSIEQFFGPGTRLTVL.

V gene TRBV7-3 combines with J gene TRBJ2-5; D is perhaps TRBD1 (5 bases). Germline CDR1 is SGHTA and CDR2 is FQGTGA. The CDR3 totals 15 residues. Trimming took 1 base from V and 5 from J, leaving 14 bases between them. The CDR3 region is CASSLSIQPGETQYF. The CDR3 bases are TGTGCCAGCAGCTTAAGTATACAGCCAGGGGAGACCCAGTACTTC. Complete variable domain (other parts from reference TRBV7-3 and TRBJ2-5): GAGVSQTPSNKVTEKGKYVELRCDPISGHTALYWYRQSLGQGPEFLIYFQGTGAADDSGLPNDRFFAVRPEGSVSTLKIQRTERGDSAVYLCASSLSIQPGETQYFGPGTRLLVL.

This clone was detected only once. CDR3 nucleotides: TGTGCCAGCAGCGCACGACAAGGATTTGGAAACACCATATATTTT. Its translation is CASSARQGFGNTIYF. This sequence joins TRBV7-9 and TRBJ1-3; D call uncertain. Germline V gene sequence: CDR1 SEHNR, CDR2 FQNEAQ (reference sequence). Trimming cost V 5 bases and J 3 bases, with 14 bases left between them. The CDR3 length is 15 residues.

This chain links TRBV6-6 with TRBJ1-1; no definite D call. The CDR3 runs 13 residues. Germline CDR1 reads MNHNY; CDR2 reads SVGAGI (reference sequence). V lost 3 bases, J lost 1 base, and 6 bases lay in between. This CDR3 is CASSYGQNTEAFF. Written as DNA, the CDR3 is TGTGCCAGCAGTTATGGCCAGAACACTGAAGCTTTCTTT.

The chain recombines TRBV11-2 with TRBJ2-3; the D gene is possibly TRBD2 (5 bases). Trimming pared 4 bases from V and 6 bases from J, leaving 14 bases between. CDR3 length: 14 residues. CDR1 and CDR2 from the germline V gene are SGHAT and FQNNGV. The CDR3 protein is CASSSGDPTDTQYF. In nucleotides, the CDR3 is TGTGCCAGCAGCTCCGGGGATCCGACCGATACGCAGTATTTT.

V is TRBV9 and J is TRBJ2-1, with 13 bases lining up with TRBD2. The V segment lost 5 bases and the J segment 12 bases; nucleotides outside the gene matches: 11. Germline V CDR1 and CDR2: SGDLS, YYNGEE. The CDR3 has 15 residues. The DNA of the CDR3 is TGTGCCAGCAGTCCCGGGACTAGCGGGGCGAGGGTGCAGTTCTTC. Translation gives CASSPGTSGARVQFF.

The chain has TRBV7-2 and TRBJ2-1; maybe TRBD2 (6 bases). V shed 5 bases and J shed 3 bases, with 14 bases lying between them. Germline lookup yields CDR1 SGHTA and CDR2 FQGNSA. The CDR3 is made up of 15 amino acids. The CDR3 sequence is CASSPRGLVYNEQFF. The CDR3 DNA follows: TGTGCCAGCAGCCCAAGGGGACTCGTCTACAATGAGCAGTTCTTC.

The genes are TRBV2 and TRBJ2-5; weak D call: TRBD1 (6 bases). The CDR3 runs to 13 residues. The germline V gene has CDR1 SNHLY and CDR2 FYNNEI. Deletions cut 6 bases from V and 3 bases from J, with 11 bases between. The chain's CDR3 is CASSTGLKETQYF. CDR3 sequence (DNA): TGTGCCAGCAGCACAGGGTTAAAAGAGACCCAGTACTTC. Complete variable domain (other parts from reference TRBV2 and TRBJ2-5): EPEVTQTPSHQVTQMGQEVILRCVPISNHLYFYWYRQILGQKVEFLVSFYNNEISEKSEIFDDQFSVERPDGSNFTLKIRSTKLEDSAMYFCASSTGLKETQYFGPGTRLLVL.

This clone was observed a few times. The chain has TRBV30 and TRBJ2-5, with D possibly TRBD1 on 5 matching bases. The length of the CDR3 is 13 residues. Germline lookup yields CDR1 GTSNPN and CDR2 SVGIG (reference sequence). V was pared by 2 bases and J by 6 bases, with 13 bases between. CDR3 in DNA: TGTGCCTGGAGTACCGGACACCCCCAGACCCAGTACTTC. Translation gives CAWSTGHPQTQYF.

This clone appeared a few times. This chain joins TRBV6-5 and TRBJ1-2, with D possibly TRBD1 on 5 matching bases. From germline, CDR1 is MNHEY and CDR2 SVGAGI. The CDR3 extends over 12 amino acids. V was cut by 2 bases and J by 8 bases, with 9 bases left in between. This CDR3 reads CASSYGTSGYTF. CDR3 nucleotide sequence: TGTGCCAGCAGTTACGGGACTTCAGGCTACACCTTC.

The gene calls are TRBV29-1 and TRBJ1-2, with D perhaps TRBD1 (6 bases). V lost 5 bases and J 8 bases, leaving 15 bases between the germline ends. The germline V gene has CDR1 SQVTM and CDR2 ANQGSEA. This CDR3 has 12 residues. CDR3 residues: CSVSQTGYGYTF. The CDR3 region has the DNA TGCAGCGTTTCTCAAACAGGGTACGGCTACACCTTC.

The V call is TRBV10-3, the J call TRBJ1-2; D might be TRBD1 (5 bases). Germline V gene lookup returns CDR1 ENHRY and CDR2 SYGVKD. Between the trimmed V and J ends, which lost 0 bases and 8 bases, there was a span of 19 bases. The CDR3 totals 16 residues. The CDR3, as DNA: TGTGCCATCAGTGAGTCCGCCCCAGCAGGGAGGCACGGCTACACCTTC. Residues: CAISESAPAGRHGYTF.

The J gene is TRBJ2-7, the V gene TRBV5-5, with D possibly being TRBD2 (5 bases). With 2 bases removed from V and 6 bases from J, the gap between germline ends came to 12 bases. From germline, CDR1 is SGHKS and CDR2 YYEKEE (reference sequence). The CDR3 spans 13 residues. The DNA of the CDR3 is TGTGCCAGCAGCTTCCAGAATCGGGGCGAGCAGTACTTC. It translates to CASSFQNRGEQYF.

The chain combines TRBV18 with TRBJ1-4, with a possible D match to TRBD1 (6 bases). V was pared by 1 base and J by 4 bases, with 10 bases between. The CDR3 runs 15 residues. Germline V gene sequence: CDR1 KGHSH, CDR2 LQKENI. In nucleotides, the CDR3 is TGTGCCAGCTCACCACGGACAGCGGTTAATGAAAAACTGTTTTTT. Protein: CASSPRTAVNEKLFF.

The rearrangement uses TRBV19 and TRBJ2-2; D is unclear. The CDR3 contains 13 residues. V lost 5 bases, J lost 4 bases, and 8 bases lay in between. CDR1 is LNHDA and CDR2 is SQIVND in the germline V gene (reference sequence). CDR3 nucleotide sequence: TGTGCCAGTAGTCCTAGTGTCACCGGGGAGCTGTTTTTT. Its protein product is CASSPSVTGELFF.

This clone was seen only a few times. V usage is TRBV14 and J usage is TRBJ2-1; D remains ambiguous. The CDR3 has 15 amino acids. V shed 4 bases and J shed 1 base, with 11 bases lying between them. Germline assignment: CDR1 SGHDN and CDR2 FVKESK. DNA of the CDR3: TGTGCCAGCAGCCCGCATAGTTTTTCCTACAATGAGCAGTTCTTC. Amino acid sequence: CASSPHSFSYNEQFF.

The chain uses TRBV19 and TRBJ1-5; D is undetermined. V was clipped by 3 bases and J by 2 bases, with 14 bases between them. Germline V gene lookup returns CDR1 LNHDA and CDR2 SQIVND (reference sequence). The CDR3 consists of 16 residues. The CDR3: CASSMRWTIRNQPQHF. CDR3 in DNA: TGTGCCAGTAGTATGCGGTGGACTATACGCAATCAGCCCCAGCATTTT.

The V call is TRBV2, the J call TRBJ1-4, with 8 nucleotides matching TRBD1. Looked up from germline, CDR1 is SNHLY and CDR2 is FYNNEI. The CDR3 extends over 13 amino acids. After removal of 5 bases from V and 7 bases from J, the junction contained 3 bases not matched to a gene. The CDR3, as DNA: TGTGCCAGCAGTAGACAGGGGAGTGAAAAACTGTTTTTT. Translating gives CASSRQGSEKLFF. Full variable domain (rest looked up from reference TRBV2 and TRBJ1-4): EPEVTQTPSHQVTQMGQEVILRCVPISNHLYFYWYRQILGQKVEFLVSFYNNEISEKSEIFDDQFSVERPDGSNFTLKIRSTKLEDSAMYFCASSRQGSEKLFFGSGTQLSVL.

This clone turned up a few times. The chain has TRBV19 and TRBJ1-2, with unresolved D. Looked up from germline, CDR1 is LNHDA and CDR2 is SQIVND (reference sequence). The length of the CDR3 is 14 residues. V was cut by 3 bases and J by 4 bases, with 12 bases left in between. CDR3 region: CASSIGLGGYGYTF. CDR3 bases: TGTGCCAGTAGTATTGGGCTTGGAGGCTATGGCTACACCTTC.

This clone appeared once. The V call is TRBV6-5, the J call TRBJ1-5; 8 nucleotides align to TRBD1. The CDR3 sequence is 16 residues long. Germline V gene sequence: CDR1 MNHEY, CDR2 SVGAGI. J lost 7 bases, V lost 0 bases, and 8 bases had no gene match. CDR3 loop: CASSYSFQGAEQPQHF. The CDR3 DNA is TGTGCCAGCAGTTACTCGTTCCAGGGGGCTGAACAGCCCCAGCATTTT.

This clone was picked up a small number of times. The chain couples TRBV5-1 to TRBJ2-5; 13 nucleotides agree with TRBD2. The CDR3 has 16 amino acids. Unmatched junction bases numbered 3, after V lost 3 bases and J lost 1 base. Germline CDR1 SGHRS, CDR2 YFSETQ. CDR3 in amino acids: CASSSRLAGGQETQYF. CDR3 coding DNA: TGCGCCAGCAGCTCTCGACTAGCGGGGGGCCAAGAGACCCAGTACTTC.

The chain combines TRBV6-5 with TRBJ1-1; TRBD1 matches 8 bases. The germline V gene has CDR1 MNHEY and CDR2 SVGAGI. The CDR3 spans 14 residues. With V trimmed by 4 bases and J by 10 bases, 11 bases remained unmatched. The CDR3 spells CASSSHGQGAGAFF. Here the CDR3 DNA reads TGTGCCAGCAGTTCTCACGGACAGGGCGCGGGAGCTTTCTTT.

Regarding this clone: One end of the junction is discordant with germline, which a read error may explain. The rearrangement joins TRBV13 to TRBJ2-7, with a weak D call TRBD2 (6 bases). Per germline, CDR1 PRHDT and CDR2 FYEKMQ (reference sequence). This CDR3 contains 12 residues. CDR3 nucleotide sequence: TGTGCCAGCAGCTTAGGTGTGTGGGGAGGAAACTTC. Translation gives CASSLGVWGGNF.

The gene calls are TRBV30 and TRBJ2-1; 10 nucleotides line up with TRBD2. Germline values: CDR1 GTSNPN, CDR2 SVGIG (reference sequence). The CDR3 is made up of 13 amino acids. The junction had 4 bases not matched to a gene; V was cut back by 7 bases and J by 4 bases. DNA for the CDR3: TGTGCCTTACTAGCGGGATCATACAATGAGCAGTTCTTC. It codes for CALLAGSYNEQFF.

CDR3 amino acids: CASRQTGTGANVLTF. CDR3 DNA sequence: TGCGCCAGCAGACAAACAGGGACAGGGGCCAACGTCCTGACTTTC. This sequence joins TRBV5-1 and TRBJ2-6; weak D call: TRBD1 (6 bases). The germline V gene has CDR1 SGHRS and CDR2 YFSETQ. The CDR3 contains 15 residues. Trimming removed 5 bases from V and 4 bases from J, with 13 bases in between.

This clone was counted between two and nine times. This chain uses TRBV5-4 with TRBJ1-5, with 7 bases identical to TRBD1. Germline V gene sequence: CDR1 SGHNT, CDR2 YYREEE (reference sequence). The CDR3 runs to 16 residues. Trimming at V came to 2 bases and at J to 0 bases, leaving 5 bases not matched to a gene. The CDR3 DNA follows: TGTGCCAGCAGCTTTGGGCCAGGGGGTAGCAATCAGCCCCAGCATTTT. As protein: CASSFGPGGSNQPQHF. The whole variable domain, filled in from reference TRBV5-4 and TRBJ1-5, reads ETGVTQSPTHLIKTRGQQVTLRCSSQSGHNTVSWYQQALGQGPQFIFQYYREEENGRGNFPPRFSGLQFPNYSSELNVNALELDDSALYLCASSFGPGGSNQPQHFGDGTRLSIL.

The V gene is TRBV7-3, the J gene TRBJ1-1; TRBD1 matches at 8 bases. The J segment lost 4 bases and the V segment lost 3 bases, leaving 10 bases of the junction unmatched. Germline V gene sequence: CDR1 SGHTA, CDR2 FQGTGA. The CDR3 loop spans 16 amino acids. The CDR3, as DNA: TGTGCCAGCAGCTTTCATCTAGACAGGGGTATCACTGAAGCTTTCTTT. Translated, it gives CASSFHLDRGITEAFF.

The V call is TRBV2, the J call TRBJ1-2; the D gene is possibly TRBD1 (6 bases). CDR1 SNHLY and CDR2 FYNNEI come from the germline V gene. CDR3 length: 13 residues. Trimming stripped 6 bases from V and 2 bases from J, with 10 bases between. CDR3 sequence: CASRRTVNYGYTF. The CDR3 bases are TGTGCCAGCAGAAGGACAGTCAACTATGGCTACACCTTC. Full variable domain (rest looked up from reference TRBV2 and TRBJ1-2): EPEVTQTPSHQVTQMGQEVILRCVPISNHLYFYWYRQILGQKVEFLVSFYNNEISEKSEIFDDQFSVERPDGSNFTLKIRSTKLEDSAMYFCASRRTVNYGYTFGSGTRLTVV.